These T cell receptor beta chains were read from a single sample in a study of cytomegalovirus exposure and HLA in healthy donors. TCRdb's table, derived via immunoSEQ multiplex PCR, lists solely in-frame clones and lacks some. This table holds about 170,000 clones, more than 80% found once. The material sequenced was PBMCs. These receptors were collected from a woman aged 18-35 years in good health and CMV-seronegative. Both conserved end residues are part of each CDR3. A D gene is named only where the DNA matches it firmly. Not all rows give a size; the values are once, few, many and, for expanded clones, a class.

NA	TRBD2	TRBV11-1	TRBJ2-5	CASRVTGTRHQETQYF	TGTGCCAGCAGGGTTACCGGGACTAGACACCAAGAGACCCAGTACTTC
NA	NA	TRBV6-5	TRBJ2-7	CASSYTTGGGPYEQYF	TGTGCCAGCAGTTACACGACTGGGGGAGGACCCTACGAGCAGTACTTC
NA	TRBD2	TRBV19	TRBJ2-7	CASRERESFFYEQYF	TGTGCCAGTAGAGAGCGGGAGTCCTTCTTCTACGAGCAGTACTTC
NA	TRBD2	TRBV5-1	TRBJ2-1	CASSLIPAGGFYNEQFF	TGCGCCAGCAGCTTGATTCCAGCGGGAGGTTTCTACAATGAGCAGTTCTTC
NA	TRBD1	TRBV7-9	TRBJ1-4	CASSSGQGDEKLFF	TGTGCCAGCAGCTCCGGACAGGGGGATGAAAAACTGTTTTTT
NA	NA	TRBV18	TRBJ2-5	CASSPLSGPLETQYF	TGTGCCAGCTCACCCTTATCGGGTCCGCTGGAGACCCAGTACTTC
once	TRBD1	TRBV5-6	TRBJ2-7	CASSLVGQGAYEQYF	TGTGCCAGCAGCTTGGTGGGACAGGGGGCCTACGAGCAGTACTTC
few	NA	TRBV5-1	TRBJ2-7	CASSSPPSGEQYF	TGCGCCAGCAGCTCCCCGCCTTCGGGGGAGCAGTACTTC
NA	TRBD1	TRBV10-3	TRBJ1-2	CAISLRTGGAGGYTF	TGTGCCATCAGTCTCCGGACAGGGGGCGCTGGGGGCTACACCTTC
NA	TRBD2	TRBV27	TRBJ2-1	CASRAGTRYYNEQFF	TGTGCCAGCAGAGCCGGGACTAGGTACTACAATGAGCAGTTCTTC
NA	NA	TRBV5-4	TRBJ1-1	CASSTTLNTEAFF	TGTGCCAGCAGCACGACACTGAACACTGAAGCTTTCTTT
NA	TRBD1	TRBV5-1	TRBJ1-2	CASSLTGQDYGYTF	TGCGCCAGCAGCTTGACGGGACAGGACTATGGCTACACCTTC
NA	NA	TRBV5-4	TRBJ1-1	CASSYYDKLNTEAFF	TGTGCCAGCAGCTATTACGACAAATTGAACACTGAAGCTTTCTTT
few	TRBD2	TRBV7-2	TRBJ2-1	CASSGTFGGYNEQFF	TGTGCCAGCTCCGGGACTTTCGGGGGGTACAATGAGCAGTTCTTC
NA	NA	TRBV7-8	TRBJ2-3	CASSARQSTDTQYF	TGTGCCAGCAGCGCGCGCCAAAGCACAGATACGCAGTATTTT
NA	TRBD1	TRBV5-1	TRBJ2-5	CASSSRTGKETQYF	TGCGCCAGCAGCTCACGGACAGGGAAGGAGACCCAGTACTTC
NA	NA	TRBV6-1	TRBJ2-7	CASSEGLVSSYEQYF	TGTGCCAGCAGTGAAGGCCTCGTGAGCTCCTACGAGCAGTACTTC
NA	NA	TRBV7-7	TRBJ1-1	CASSASLNTEAFF	TGTGCTAGCAGCGCTAGCCTGAACACTGAAGCTTTCTTT
NA	TRBD1	TRBV28	TRBJ2-1	CASTPRGQGAFDEQFF	TGTGCCAGCACCCCACGGGGACAGGGGGCGTTTGATGAGCAGTTCTTC
NA	TRBD2	TRBV5-6	TRBJ2-5	CASSYLLAGVTQETQYF	TGTGCCAGCAGTTACCTCCTAGCGGGAGTCACCCAAGAGACCCAGTACTTC
once	NA	TRBV20-1	TRBJ1-2	CSARDRTF	TGCAGTGCACGGGATCGAACCTTC
NA	NA	TRBV27	TRBJ1-3	CASSLSIRQSSGNTIYF	TGTGCCAGCAGTTTATCGATCCGACAGAGCTCTGGAAACACCATATATTTT
few	NA	TRBV5-6	TRBJ1-1	CASSRTGYTEAFF	TGTGCCAGCAGTCGTACAGGGTACACTGAAGCTTTCTTT
NA	TRBD1	TRBV5-1	TRBJ2-7	CASSLVLGTGGEQYF	TGCGCCAGCAGCTTGGTTCTTGGGACAGGGGGCGAGCAGTACTTC
NA	NA	TRBV5-1	TRBJ2-7	CASSLITTGRGEQYF	TGCGCCAGCAGCTTAATCACTACAGGGAGGGGCGAGCAGTACTTC
NA	TRBD1	TRBV28	TRBJ1-2	CASSLLQGAEGYTF	TGTGCCAGCAGTTTATTACAGGGGGCGGAGGGCTACACCTTC
NA	NA	TRBV5-1	TRBJ1-5	CASSLEGGSNQPQHF	TGCGCCAGCAGCTTGGAAGGGGGAAGCAATCAGCCCCAGCATTTT
NA	TRBD1	TRBV6-5	TRBJ1-2	CASSSTGGNYGYTF	TGTGCCAGCAGTTCGACAGGGGGTAACTATGGCTACACCTTC
NA	TRBD1	TRBV6-6	TRBJ1-3	CAINDRGGNTIYF	TGTGCCATCAACGACAGGGGTGGAAACACCATATATTTT
NA	NA	TRBV6-6	TRBJ2-3	CASSYFDSADTQYF	TGTGCCAGCAGTTACTTCGACAGCGCAGATACGCAGTATTTT
NA	NA	TRBV19	TRBJ2-2	CASIEGRDTGELFF	TGTGCCAGTATAGAGGGCCGGGACACCGGGGAGCTGTTTTTT
few	TRBD2	TRBV14	TRBJ2-7	CASSQYPSGSKHEQYF	TGTGCCAGCAGCCAATATCCTAGCGGGAGTAAGCACGAGCAGTACTTC
NA	NA	TRBV6-4	TRBJ1-1	CASSDEGGGTNTEAFF	TGTGCCAGCAGTGACGAGGGGGGGGGCACTAACACTGAAGCTTTCTTT
NA	NA	TRBV6-6	TRBJ2-7	CAAADRTSYEQYF	TGTGCCGCCGCGGACAGAACCTCCTACGAGCAGTACTTC
NA	TRBD1	TRBV2	TRBJ2-5	CASRNTGGRVETQYF	TGTGCCAGCAGAAACACAGGGGGAAGGGTAGAGACCCAGTACTTC
NA	TRBD2	TRBV28	TRBJ2-7	CASRTSGTYEQYF	TGTGCCAGCAGGACTAGCGGGACTTACGAGCAGTACTTC
NA	NA	TRBV5-1	TRBJ2-5	CASSLPGSMETQYF	TGCGCCAGCAGCTTGCCGGGGAGTATGGAGACCCAGTACTTC
once	NA	TRBV28	TRBJ1-1	CASSFRGRNTEAFF	TGTGCCAGCAGTTTCCGAGGGAGGAACACTGAAGCTTTCTTT
few	NA	TRBV7-8	TRBJ1-5	CASSFFGGRQPQHF	TGTGCCAGCAGCTTTTTCGGGGGTCGGCAGCCCCAGCATTTT
NA	NA	TRBV6-5	TRBJ2-3	CATQVADTQYF	TGTGCCACCCAGGTTGCGGATACGCAGTATTTT
NA	NA	TRBV19	TRBJ1-4	CASNGMGNEKLFF	TGTGCCAGTAACGGCATGGGCAATGAAAAACTGTTTTTT
NA	NA	TRBV19	TRBJ2-7	CASSTSGYEQYF	TGTGCCAGTAGCACGAGCGGATACGAGCAGTACTTC
NA	TRBD2	TRBV10-3	TRBJ2-1	CAISQREGYNEQFF	TGTGCCATCAGTCAGCGGGAGGGATACAATGAGCAGTTCTTC
NA	NA	TRBV25-1	TRBJ2-7	CASTIRARGEQYF	TGTGCCAGCACTATTAGGGCCCGGGGCGAGCAGTACTTC
NA	NA	TRBV4-1	TRBJ2-1	CASSQPVRGASYNEQFF	TGCGCCAGCAGCCAACCGGTCCGGGGGGCATCCTACAATGAGCAGTTCTTC